Below are 9 T cell receptor beta chains sequenced from a single sample in a study of T cells in localized non-small cell lung cancer. Some clones are missing from TCRdb's copy, which holds only in-frame ones; the method was immunoSEQ multiplex PCR. The sample contains over 20,000 clones, roughly nine tenths of which appear only once. This specimen consisted of peripheral blood, obtained before any cancer treatment. The source of these receptors is a man aged 35 to 69 with stage III squamous cell lung carcinoma.

The chain links TRBV6-4 to TRBJ1-1; D call uncertain. The germline V and J ends were trimmed by 2 bases and 2 bases, with 6 bases remaining between them. Germline CDR1 is MRHNA and CDR2 is SNTAGT. This CDR3 region has 13 residues. Written as DNA, the CDR3 is TGTGCCAGCAGTGACCAGAGAAACACTGAAGCTTTCTTT. Protein: CASSDQRNTEAFF.

The V call is TRBV7-8, the J call TRBJ1-5; D is uncertain. V was pared by 5 bases and J by 4 bases, with 15 bases between. CDR3 length: 15 residues. Germline V gene data show CDR1 as SGHVS and CDR2 as FQNEAQ. The CDR3 nucleotides read TGTGCCAGCAGCCCCGACTCTGCGGTAAATCAGCCCCAGCATTTT. Translated, it gives CASSPDSAVNQPQHF.

V usage is TRBV11-2 and J usage is TRBJ2-7; D might be TRBD2 (6 bases). V was trimmed by 0 bases and J by 6 bases, leaving 15 bases between them. The length of the CDR3 is 15 residues. Germline V gene data show CDR1 as SGHAT and CDR2 as FQNNGV. This chain's CDR3 is CASSLEVWQGGEQYF. The CDR3 DNA follows: TGTGCCAGCAGCTTAGAAGTGTGGCAGGGAGGCGAGCAGTACTTC.

This chain links TRBV2 with TRBJ2-2, with a weak D call TRBD2 (7 bases). Germline V gene sequence: CDR1 SNHLY, CDR2 FYNNEI. Trimming took 10 bases from V and 6 from J, leaving 18 bases between them. This CDR3 region has 14 residues. The CDR3 nucleotides read TGTGCCACCCGAGTAGGGGGGGGCCCCGGGGAGCTGTTTTTT. This encodes CATRVGGGPGELFF.

The CDR3 DNA follows: TGCAGCGTTGAGCGCCTTACAAAGGGAAAGTACTTC. It yields the protein CSVERLTKGKYF. V and J are TRBV29-1 and TRBJ2-7; D is uncertain. Per germline, CDR1 SQVTM and CDR2 ANQGSEA. The ends were cut back, 3 bases at V and 11 bases at J, with 17 bases in the middle. CDR3 size: 12 residues.

This clone was recorded only once. The chain links TRBV10-2 to TRBJ2-3; maybe TRBD1 (5 bases). Germline V gene lookup returns CDR1 WSHSY and CDR2 SAAADI. The V and J ends lost 3 bases and 1 base respectively, with 14 bases between them. The CDR3 sequence is 16 residues long. The CDR3 reads CASSDPGRAGTDTQYF. Here the CDR3 DNA reads TGCGCCAGCAGTGACCCGGGCAGGGCGGGCACAGATACGCAGTATTTT.

The rearrangement uses TRBV7-9 and TRBJ1-2; perhaps TRBD1 as D (6 bases). Trimming stripped 3 bases from V and 1 base from J, with 9 bases between. There are 14 residues in the CDR3. CDR1 and CDR2 from the germline V gene are SEHNR and FQNEAQ (reference sequence). As DNA, the CDR3 is TGTGCCAGCAGCTTGGGACAAAATAACTATGGCTACACCTTC. This translates into CASSLGQNNYGYTF.

The chain carries TRBV27 and TRBJ2-5, with 10 bases aligning to TRBD1. The CDR3 is 16 amino acids. Germline CDR1 MNHEY, CDR2 SMNVEV (reference sequence). The ends lost 5 bases at V and 2 bases at J; junction bases unmatched: 8. In nucleotides, the CDR3 is TGTGCCAGCAGTCCCCTTCGACAGGGGGCTCAAGAGACCCAGTACTTC. Amino acid sequence: CASSPLRQGAQETQYF.

V and J are TRBV18 and TRBJ2-1, with 7 bases lining up with TRBD2. The CDR3 is 15 amino acids. Germline V gene data show CDR1 as KGHSH and CDR2 as LQKENI. With 0 bases clipped from V and 4 bases from J, the junction kept 3 bases outside the gene matches. CDR3 coding DNA: TGTGCCAGCTCACCACCGGGTAGCGGGTACAATGAGCAGTTCTTC. Translation: CASSPPGSGYNEQFF.